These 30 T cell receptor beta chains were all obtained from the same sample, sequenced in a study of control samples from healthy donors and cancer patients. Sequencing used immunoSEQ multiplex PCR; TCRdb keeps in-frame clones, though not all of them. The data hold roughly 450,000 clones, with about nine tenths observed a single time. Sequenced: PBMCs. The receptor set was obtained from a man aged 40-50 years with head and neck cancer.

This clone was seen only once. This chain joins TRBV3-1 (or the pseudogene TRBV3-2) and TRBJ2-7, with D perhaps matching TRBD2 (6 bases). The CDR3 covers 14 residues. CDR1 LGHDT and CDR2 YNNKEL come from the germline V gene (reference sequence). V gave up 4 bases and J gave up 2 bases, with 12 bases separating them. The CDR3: CASSPLRGTYEQYF. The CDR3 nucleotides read TGTGCCAGCAGCCCCCTCCGGGGGACCTACGAGCAGTACTTC.

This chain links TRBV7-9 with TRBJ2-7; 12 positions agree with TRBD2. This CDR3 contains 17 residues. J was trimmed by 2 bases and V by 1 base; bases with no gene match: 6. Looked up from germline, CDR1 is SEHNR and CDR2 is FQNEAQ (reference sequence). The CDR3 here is CASSLEIGLAGTYEQYF. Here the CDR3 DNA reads TGTGCCAGCAGCTTAGAGATCGGACTAGCGGGGACCTACGAGCAGTACTTC.

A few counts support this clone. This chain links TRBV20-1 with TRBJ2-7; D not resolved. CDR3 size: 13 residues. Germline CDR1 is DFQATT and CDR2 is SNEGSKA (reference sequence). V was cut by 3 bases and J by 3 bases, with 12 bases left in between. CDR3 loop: CSASLRGRYEQYF. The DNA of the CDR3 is TGCAGTGCTAGTCTGCGCGGACGCTACGAGCAGTACTTC.

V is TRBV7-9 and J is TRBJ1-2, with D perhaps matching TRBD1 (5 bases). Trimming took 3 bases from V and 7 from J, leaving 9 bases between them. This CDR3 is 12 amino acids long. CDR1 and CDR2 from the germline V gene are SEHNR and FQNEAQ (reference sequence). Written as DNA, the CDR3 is TGTGCCAGCAGCTTTATAGGGGCTGGCTACACCTTC. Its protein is CASSFIGAGYTF. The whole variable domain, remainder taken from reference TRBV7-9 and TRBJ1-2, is DTGVSQNPRHKITKRGQNVTFRCDPISEHNRLYWYRQTLGQGPEFLTYFQNEAQLEKSRLLSDRFSAERPKGSFSTLEIQRTEQGDSAMYLCASSFIGAGYTFGSGTRLTVV.

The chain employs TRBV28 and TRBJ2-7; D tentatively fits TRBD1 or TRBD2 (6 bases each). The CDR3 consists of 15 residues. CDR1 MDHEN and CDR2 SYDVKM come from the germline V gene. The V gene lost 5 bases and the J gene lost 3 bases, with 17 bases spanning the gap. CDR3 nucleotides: TGTGCCAGCAGTCCCAGCCCGGGGGCCTACTACGAGCAGTACTTC. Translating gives CASSPSPGAYYEQYF.

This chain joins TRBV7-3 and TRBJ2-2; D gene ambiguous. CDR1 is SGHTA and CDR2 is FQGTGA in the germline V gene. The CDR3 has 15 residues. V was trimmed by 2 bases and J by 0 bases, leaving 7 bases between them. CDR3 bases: TGTGCCAGCAGCTTAGCGGCAGCGAACACCGGGGAGCTGTTTTTT. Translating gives CASSLAAANTGELFF.

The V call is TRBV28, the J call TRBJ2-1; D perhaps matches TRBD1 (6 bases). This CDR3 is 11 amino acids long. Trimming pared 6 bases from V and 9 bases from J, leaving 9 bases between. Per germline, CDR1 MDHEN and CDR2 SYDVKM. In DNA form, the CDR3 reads TGTGCCAGCAGCCCCAGGGGTGAGCAGTTCTTC. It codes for CASSPRGEQFF. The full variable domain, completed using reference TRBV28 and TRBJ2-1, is DVKVTQSSRYLVKRTGEKVFLECVQDMDHENMFWYRQDPGLGLRLIYFSYDVKMKEKGDIPEGYSVSREKKERFSLILESASTNQTSMYLCASSPRGEQFFGPGTRLTVL.

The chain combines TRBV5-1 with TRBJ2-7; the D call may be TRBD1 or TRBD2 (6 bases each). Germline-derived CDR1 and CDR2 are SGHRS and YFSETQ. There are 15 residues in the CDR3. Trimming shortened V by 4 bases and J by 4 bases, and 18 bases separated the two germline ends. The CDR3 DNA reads TGCGCCAGCAGCCCGGAGGGGGATCCCTGGTACGAGCAGTACTTC. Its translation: CASSPEGDPWYEQYF.

The CDR3 nucleotides are TGCAGCGTTGAAGATGGGGCCGCGTTCTACGAGCAGTACTTC. Residues: CSVEDGAAFYEQYF. The chain joins TRBV29-1 to TRBJ2-7; possibly TRBD1 for D (5 bases). The ends were cut back, 0 bases at V and 3 bases at J, with 12 bases in the middle. The length of the CDR3 is 14 residues. CDR1 and CDR2 (germline): SQVTM, ANQGSEA.

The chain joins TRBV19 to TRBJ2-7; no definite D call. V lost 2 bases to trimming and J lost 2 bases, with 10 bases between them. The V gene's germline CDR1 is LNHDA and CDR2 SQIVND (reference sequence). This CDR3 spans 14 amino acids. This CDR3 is CASSISGFPYEQYF. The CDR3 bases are TGTGCCAGTAGTATATCCGGGTTCCCCTACGAGCAGTACTTC.

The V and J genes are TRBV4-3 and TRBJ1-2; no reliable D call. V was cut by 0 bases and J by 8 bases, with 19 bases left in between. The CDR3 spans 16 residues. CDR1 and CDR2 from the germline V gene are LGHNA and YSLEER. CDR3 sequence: CASSQEGRVVKHGYTF. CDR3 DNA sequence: TGCGCCAGCAGCCAAGAAGGGAGGGTGGTTAAGCACGGCTACACCTTC.

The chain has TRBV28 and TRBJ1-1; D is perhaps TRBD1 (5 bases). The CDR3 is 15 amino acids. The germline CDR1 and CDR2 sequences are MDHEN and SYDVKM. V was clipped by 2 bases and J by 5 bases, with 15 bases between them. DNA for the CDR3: TGTGCCAGCAGTTTACAGCGGGGGGGAGGTACTGAAGCTTTCTTT. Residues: CASSLQRGGGTEAFF.

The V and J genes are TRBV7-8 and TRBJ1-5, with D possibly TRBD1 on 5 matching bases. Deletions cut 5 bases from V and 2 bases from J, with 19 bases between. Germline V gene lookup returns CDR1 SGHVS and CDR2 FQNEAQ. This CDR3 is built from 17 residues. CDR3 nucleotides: TGTGCCAGCAGCCCTAGGACATCTGGGGGAGGCAATCAGCCCCAGCATTTT. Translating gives CASSPRTSGGGNQPQHF.

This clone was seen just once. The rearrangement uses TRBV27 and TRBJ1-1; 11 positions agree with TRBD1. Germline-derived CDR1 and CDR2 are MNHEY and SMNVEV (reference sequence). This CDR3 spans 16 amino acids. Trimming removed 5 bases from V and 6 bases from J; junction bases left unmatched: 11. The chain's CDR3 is CASSTKGQGGRAEAFF. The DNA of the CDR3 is TGTGCCAGCAGTACCAAGGGACAGGGGGGTCGGGCTGAAGCTTTCTTT.

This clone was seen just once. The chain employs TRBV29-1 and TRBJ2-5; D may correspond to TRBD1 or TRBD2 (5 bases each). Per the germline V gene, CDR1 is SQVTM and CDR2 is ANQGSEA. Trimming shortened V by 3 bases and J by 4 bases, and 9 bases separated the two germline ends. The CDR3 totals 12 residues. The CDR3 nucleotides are TGCAGCGTTGAGTGGGGGACAGAGACCCAGTACTTC. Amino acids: CSVEWGTETQYF.

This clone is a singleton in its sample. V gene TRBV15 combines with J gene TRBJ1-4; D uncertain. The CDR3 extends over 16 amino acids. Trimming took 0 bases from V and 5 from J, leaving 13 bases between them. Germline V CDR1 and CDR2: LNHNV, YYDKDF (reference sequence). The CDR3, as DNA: TGTGCCACCAGCAGAGATCCGCCGTCCTCAAATGAAAAACTGTTTTTT. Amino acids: CATSRDPPSSNEKLFF.

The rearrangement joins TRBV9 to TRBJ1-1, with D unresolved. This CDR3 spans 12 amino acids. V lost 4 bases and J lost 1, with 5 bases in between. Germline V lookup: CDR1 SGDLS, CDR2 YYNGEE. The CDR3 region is CASSPTNTEAFF. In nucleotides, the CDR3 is TGTGCCAGCAGCCCTACGAACACTGAAGCTTTCTTT.

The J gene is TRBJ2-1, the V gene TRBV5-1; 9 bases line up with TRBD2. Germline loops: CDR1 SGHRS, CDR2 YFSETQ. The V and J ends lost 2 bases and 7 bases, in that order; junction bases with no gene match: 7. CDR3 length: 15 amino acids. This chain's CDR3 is CASSLSAGGSNEQFF. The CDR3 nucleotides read TGCGCCAGCAGCTTATCAGCGGGAGGAAGTAATGAGCAGTTCTTC.

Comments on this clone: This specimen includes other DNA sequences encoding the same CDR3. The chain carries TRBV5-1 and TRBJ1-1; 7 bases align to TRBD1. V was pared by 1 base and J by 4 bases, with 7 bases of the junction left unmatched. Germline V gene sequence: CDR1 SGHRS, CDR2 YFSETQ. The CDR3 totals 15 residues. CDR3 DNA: TGCGCCAGCAGCTTGACCCCCGGGACAGTCACTGAAGCTTTCTTT. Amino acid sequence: CASSLTPGTVTEAFF.

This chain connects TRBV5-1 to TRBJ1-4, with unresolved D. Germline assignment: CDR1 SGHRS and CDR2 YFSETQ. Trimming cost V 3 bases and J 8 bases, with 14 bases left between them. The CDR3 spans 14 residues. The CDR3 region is CASSSDLAGEKLFF. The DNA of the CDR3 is TGCGCCAGCAGCTCCGACCTTGCGGGGGAAAAACTGTTTTTT.

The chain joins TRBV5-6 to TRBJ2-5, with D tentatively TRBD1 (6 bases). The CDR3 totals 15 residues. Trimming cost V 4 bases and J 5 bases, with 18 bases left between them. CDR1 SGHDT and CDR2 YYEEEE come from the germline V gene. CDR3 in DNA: TGTGCCAGCAGCGGGGGCTGGGGGCGCGGGGAGACCCAGTACTTC. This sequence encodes CASSGGWGRGETQYF.

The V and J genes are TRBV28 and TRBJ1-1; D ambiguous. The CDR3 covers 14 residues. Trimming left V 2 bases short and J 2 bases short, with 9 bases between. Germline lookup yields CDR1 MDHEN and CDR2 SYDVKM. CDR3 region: CASSLGNVNTEAFF. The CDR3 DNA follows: TGTGCCAGCAGTTTAGGGAATGTAAACACTGAAGCTTTCTTT.

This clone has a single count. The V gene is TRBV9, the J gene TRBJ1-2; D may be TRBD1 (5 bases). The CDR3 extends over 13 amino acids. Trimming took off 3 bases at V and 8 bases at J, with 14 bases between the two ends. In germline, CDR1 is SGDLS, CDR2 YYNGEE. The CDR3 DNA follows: TGTGCCAGCAGCGACAGCGGTGGGGACGGCTACACCTTC. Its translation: CASSDSGGDGYTF.

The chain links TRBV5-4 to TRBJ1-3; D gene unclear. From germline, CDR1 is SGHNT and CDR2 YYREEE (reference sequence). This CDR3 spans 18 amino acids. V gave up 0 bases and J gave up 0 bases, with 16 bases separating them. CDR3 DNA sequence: TGTGCCAGCAGCTTGGATTTCGGTTTGAGGGACTCTGGAAACACCATATATTTT. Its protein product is CASSLDFGLRDSGNTIYF.

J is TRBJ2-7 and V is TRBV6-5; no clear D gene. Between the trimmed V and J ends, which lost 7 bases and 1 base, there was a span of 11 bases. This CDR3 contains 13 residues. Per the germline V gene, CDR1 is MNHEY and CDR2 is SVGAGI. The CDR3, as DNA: TGTGCCAGCACCCCCCTGGGGTCCTACGAGCAGTACTTC. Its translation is CASTPLGSYEQYF.

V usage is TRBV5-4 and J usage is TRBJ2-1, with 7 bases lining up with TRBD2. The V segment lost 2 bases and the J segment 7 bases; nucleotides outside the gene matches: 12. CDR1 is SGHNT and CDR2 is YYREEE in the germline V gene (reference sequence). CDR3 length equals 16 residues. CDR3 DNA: TGTGCCAGCAGCTTCAAGCGGCGGGAGAACTCAAATGAGCAGTTCTTC. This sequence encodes CASSFKRRENSNEQFF.

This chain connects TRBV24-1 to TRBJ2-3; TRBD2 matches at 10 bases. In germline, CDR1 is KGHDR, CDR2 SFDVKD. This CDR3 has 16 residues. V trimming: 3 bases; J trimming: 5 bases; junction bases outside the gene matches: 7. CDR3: CATSDPKRGGVDTQYF. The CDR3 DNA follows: TGTGCCACCAGTGATCCGAAGCGGGGGGGCGTAGATACGCAGTATTTT.

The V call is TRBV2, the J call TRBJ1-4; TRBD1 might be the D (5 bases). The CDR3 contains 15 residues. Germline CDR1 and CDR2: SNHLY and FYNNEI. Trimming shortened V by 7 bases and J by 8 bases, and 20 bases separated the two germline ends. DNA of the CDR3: TGTGCCAGCACAGGACTAGGGGATGGAAGCGAAAAACTGTTTTTT. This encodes CASTGLGDGSEKLFF. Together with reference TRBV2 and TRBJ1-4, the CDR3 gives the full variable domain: EPEVTQTPSHQVTQMGQEVILRCVPISNHLYFYWYRQILGQKVEFLVSFYNNEISEKSEIFDDQFSVERPDGSNFTLKIRSTKLEDSAMYFCASTGLGDGSEKLFFGSGTQLSVL.

Here the CDR3 DNA reads TGTGCCAGCAGTACGAGACAGGAAGCGAACACCGGGGAGCTGTTTTTT. Encoded protein: CASSTRQEANTGELFF. The chain is built from TRBV27 and TRBJ2-2; TRBD1 might be the D (6 bases). CDR3 length: 16 residues. The V gene's germline CDR1 is MNHEY and CDR2 SMNVEV (reference sequence). Trimming stripped 5 bases from V and 0 bases from J, with 13 bases between.

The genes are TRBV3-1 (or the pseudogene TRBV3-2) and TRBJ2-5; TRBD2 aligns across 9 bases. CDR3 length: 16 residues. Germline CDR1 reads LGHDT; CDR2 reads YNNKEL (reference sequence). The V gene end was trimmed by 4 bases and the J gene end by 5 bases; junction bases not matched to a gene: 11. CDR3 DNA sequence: TGTGCCAGCAGCCGTGGACTAGCGAGCTTTGGGGAGACCCAGTACTTC. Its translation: CASSRGLASFGETQYF.